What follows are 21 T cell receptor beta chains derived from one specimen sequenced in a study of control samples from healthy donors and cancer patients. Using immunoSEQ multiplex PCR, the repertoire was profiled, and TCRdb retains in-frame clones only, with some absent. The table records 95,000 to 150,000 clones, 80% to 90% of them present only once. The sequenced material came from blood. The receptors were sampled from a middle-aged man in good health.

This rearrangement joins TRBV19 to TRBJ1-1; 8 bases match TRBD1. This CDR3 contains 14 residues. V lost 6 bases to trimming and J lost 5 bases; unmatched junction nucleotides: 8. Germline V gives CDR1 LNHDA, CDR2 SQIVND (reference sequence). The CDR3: CASRDRDRRTEAFF. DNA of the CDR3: TGTGCCAGTAGGGACAGGGATAGGAGGACTGAAGCTTTCTTT. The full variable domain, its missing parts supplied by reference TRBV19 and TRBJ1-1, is DGGITQSPKYLFRKEGQNVTLSCEQNLNHDAMYWYRQDPGQGLRLIYYSQIVNDFQKGDIAEGYSVSREKKESFPLTVTSAQKNPTAFYLCASRDRDRRTEAFFGQGTRLTVV.

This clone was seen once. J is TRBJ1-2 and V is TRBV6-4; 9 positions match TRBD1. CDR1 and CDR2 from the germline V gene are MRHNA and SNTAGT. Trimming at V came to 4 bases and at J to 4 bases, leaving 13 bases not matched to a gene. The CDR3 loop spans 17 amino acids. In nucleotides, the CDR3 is TGTGCCAGCAGTGCCCATGGACAGGGGACGGACGGCTATGGCTACACCTTC. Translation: CASSAHGQGTDGYGYTF.

Here the CDR3 reads CASSQEVPGGPGTQYF. DNA for the CDR3: TGTGCCAGCAGCCAAGAGGTCCCCGGGGGTCCTGGGACCCAGTACTTC. The chain carries TRBV4-2 and TRBJ2-5; D is perhaps TRBD2 (6 bases). This CDR3 contains 16 residues. V shed 0 bases and J shed 7 bases, with 18 bases lying between them. Germline V gene lookup returns CDR1 LGHNA and CDR2 YNFKEQ.

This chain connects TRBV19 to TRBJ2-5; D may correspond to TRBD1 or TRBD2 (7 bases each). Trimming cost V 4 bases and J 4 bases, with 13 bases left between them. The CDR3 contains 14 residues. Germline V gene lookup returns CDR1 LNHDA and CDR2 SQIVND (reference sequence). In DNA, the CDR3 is TGTGCCAGTAGTACCAGGGGGAGGGGAGAGACCCAGTACTTC. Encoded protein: CASSTRGRGETQYF.

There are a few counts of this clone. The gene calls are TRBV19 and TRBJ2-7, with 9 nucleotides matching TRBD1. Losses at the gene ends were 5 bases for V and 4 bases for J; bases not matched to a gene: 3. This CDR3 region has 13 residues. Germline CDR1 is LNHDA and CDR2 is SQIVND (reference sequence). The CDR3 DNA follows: TGTGCCAGTAGTCGACAGGGGGGTTACGAGCAGTACTTC. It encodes CASSRQGGYEQYF.

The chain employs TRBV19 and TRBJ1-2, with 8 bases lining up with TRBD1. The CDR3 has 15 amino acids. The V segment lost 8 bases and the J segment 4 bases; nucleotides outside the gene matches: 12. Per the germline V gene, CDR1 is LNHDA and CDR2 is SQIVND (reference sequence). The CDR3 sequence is CASADIRTGIYGYTF. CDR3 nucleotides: TGTGCCAGTGCTGACATAAGGACAGGGATCTATGGCTACACCTTC.

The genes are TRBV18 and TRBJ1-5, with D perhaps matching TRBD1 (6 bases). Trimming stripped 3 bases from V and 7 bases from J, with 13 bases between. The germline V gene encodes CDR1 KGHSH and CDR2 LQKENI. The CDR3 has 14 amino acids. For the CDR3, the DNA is TGTGCCAGCTCACCCCAAGGGGGGGGGCAGCCCCAGCATTTT. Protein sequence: CASSPQGGGQPQHF.

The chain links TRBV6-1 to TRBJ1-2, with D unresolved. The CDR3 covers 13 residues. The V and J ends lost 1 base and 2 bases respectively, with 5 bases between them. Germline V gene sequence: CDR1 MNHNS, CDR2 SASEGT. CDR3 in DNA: TGTGCCAGCAGTGAAGTGGGGAACTATGGCTACACCTTC. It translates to CASSEVGNYGYTF.

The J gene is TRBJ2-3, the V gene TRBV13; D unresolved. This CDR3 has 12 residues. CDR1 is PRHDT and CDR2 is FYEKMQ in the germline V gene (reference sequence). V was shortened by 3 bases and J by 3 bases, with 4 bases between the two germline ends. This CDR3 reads CASSFGTDTQYF. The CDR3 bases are TGTGCCAGCAGCTTTGGAACAGATACGCAGTATTTT.

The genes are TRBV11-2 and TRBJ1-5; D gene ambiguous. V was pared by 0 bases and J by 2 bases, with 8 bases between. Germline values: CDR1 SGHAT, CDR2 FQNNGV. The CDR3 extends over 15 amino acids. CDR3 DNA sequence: TGTGCCAGCAGCTTAGACGGTCGCGGCAATCAGCCCCAGCATTTT. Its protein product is CASSLDGRGNQPQHF.

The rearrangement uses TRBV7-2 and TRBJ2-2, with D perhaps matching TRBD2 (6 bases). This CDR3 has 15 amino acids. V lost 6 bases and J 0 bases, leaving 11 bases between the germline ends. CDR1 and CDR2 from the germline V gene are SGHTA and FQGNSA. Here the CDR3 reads CASSRGTANTGELFF. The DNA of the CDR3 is TGTGCCAGCAGTCGAGGGACTGCGAACACCGGGGAGCTGTTTTTT. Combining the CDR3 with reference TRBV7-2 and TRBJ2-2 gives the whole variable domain GAGVSQSPSNKVTEKGKDVELRCDPISGHTALYWYRQSLGQGLEFLIYFQGNSAPDKSGLPSDRFSAERTGGSVSTLTIQRTQQEDSAVYLCASSRGTANTGELFFGEGSRLTVL.

CDR3: CAWSITGWDTEAFF. CDR3 DNA: TGTGCCTGGAGTATAACAGGGTGGGACACTGAAGCTTTCTTT. The V and J genes are TRBV30 and TRBJ1-1, with a weak D call TRBD1 (6 bases). Germline loops: CDR1 GTSNPN, CDR2 SVGIG (reference sequence). CDR3 length: 14 amino acids. Trimming left V 2 bases short and J 3 bases short, with 13 bases between.

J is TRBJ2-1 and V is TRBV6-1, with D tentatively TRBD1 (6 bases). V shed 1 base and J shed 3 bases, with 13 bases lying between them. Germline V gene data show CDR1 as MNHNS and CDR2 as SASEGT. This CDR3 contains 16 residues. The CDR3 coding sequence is TGTGCCAGCAGTGAAGGGGCAGGGGCCTTCTACAATGAGCAGTTCTTC. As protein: CASSEGAGAFYNEQFF.

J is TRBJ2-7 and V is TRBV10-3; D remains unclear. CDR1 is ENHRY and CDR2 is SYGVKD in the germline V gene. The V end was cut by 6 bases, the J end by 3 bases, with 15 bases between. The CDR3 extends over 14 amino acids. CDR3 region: CAISPETEFYEQYF. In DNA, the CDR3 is TGTGCCATCAGCCCGGAAACAGAGTTCTACGAGCAGTACTTC.

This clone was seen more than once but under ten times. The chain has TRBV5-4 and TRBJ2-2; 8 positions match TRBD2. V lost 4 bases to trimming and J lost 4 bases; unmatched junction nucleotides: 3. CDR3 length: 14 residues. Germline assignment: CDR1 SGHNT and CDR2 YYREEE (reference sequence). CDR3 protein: CASSTGLGTGELFF. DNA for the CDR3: TGTGCCAGCAGCACGGGACTAGGCACCGGGGAGCTGTTTTTT.

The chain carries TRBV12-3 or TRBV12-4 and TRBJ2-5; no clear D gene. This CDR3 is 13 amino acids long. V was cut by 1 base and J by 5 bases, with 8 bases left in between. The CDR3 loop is CASSLDYYETQYF. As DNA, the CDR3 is TGTGCCAGCAGTTTAGACTATTACGAGACCCAGTACTTC.

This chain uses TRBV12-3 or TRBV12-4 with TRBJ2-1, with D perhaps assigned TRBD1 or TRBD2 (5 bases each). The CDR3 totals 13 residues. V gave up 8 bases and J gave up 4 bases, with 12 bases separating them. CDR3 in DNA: TGTGCCAGCGAGGGGACCGGTTACAATGAGCAGTTCTTC. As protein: CASEGTGYNEQFF.

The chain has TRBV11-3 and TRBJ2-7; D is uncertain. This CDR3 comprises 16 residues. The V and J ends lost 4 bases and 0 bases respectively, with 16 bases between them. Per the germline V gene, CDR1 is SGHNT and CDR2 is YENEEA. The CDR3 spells CASSSWFGWGSYEQYF. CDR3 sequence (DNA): TGTGCCAGCAGCTCCTGGTTCGGCTGGGGCTCCTACGAGCAGTACTTC. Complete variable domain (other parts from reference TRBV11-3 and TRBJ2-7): EAGVVQSPRYKIIEKKQPVAFWCNPISGHNTLYWYLQNLGQGPELLIRYENEEAVDDSQLPKDRFSAERLKGVDSTLKIQPAELGDSAVYLCASSSWFGWGSYEQYFGPGTRLTVT.

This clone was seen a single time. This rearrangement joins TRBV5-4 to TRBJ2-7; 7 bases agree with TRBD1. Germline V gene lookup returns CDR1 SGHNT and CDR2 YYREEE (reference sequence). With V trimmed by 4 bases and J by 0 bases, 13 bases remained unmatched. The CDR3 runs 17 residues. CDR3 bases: TGTGCCAGCAGCGGGCCCCCCAACCAGGGGGTCTCCTACGAGCAGTACTTC. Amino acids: CASSGPPNQGVSYEQYF.

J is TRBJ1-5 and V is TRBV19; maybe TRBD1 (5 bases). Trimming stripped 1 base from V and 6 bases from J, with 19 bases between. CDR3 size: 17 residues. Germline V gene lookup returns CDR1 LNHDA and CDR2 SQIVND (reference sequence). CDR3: CASSIGPTGPGSQPQHF. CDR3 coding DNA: TGTGCCAGTAGTATAGGACCCACAGGCCCGGGGAGTCAGCCCCAGCATTTT.

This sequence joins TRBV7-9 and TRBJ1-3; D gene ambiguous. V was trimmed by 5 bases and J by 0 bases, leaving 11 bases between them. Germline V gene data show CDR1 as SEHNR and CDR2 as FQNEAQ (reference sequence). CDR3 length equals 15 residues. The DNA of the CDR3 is TGTGCCAGCAGCAAGGCCCAGATCTCTGGAAACACCATATATTTT. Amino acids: CASSKAQISGNTIYF.